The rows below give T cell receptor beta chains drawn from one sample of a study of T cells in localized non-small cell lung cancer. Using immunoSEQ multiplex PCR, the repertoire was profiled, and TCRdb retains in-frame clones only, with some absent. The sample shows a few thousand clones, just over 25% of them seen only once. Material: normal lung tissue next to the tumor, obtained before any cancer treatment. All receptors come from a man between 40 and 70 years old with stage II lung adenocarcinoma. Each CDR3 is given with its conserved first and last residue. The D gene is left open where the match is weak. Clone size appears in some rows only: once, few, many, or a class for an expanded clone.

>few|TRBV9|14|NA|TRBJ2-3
CASSGQPMAYTQYF
TGTGCCAGCAGTGGACAGCCCATGGCGTATACGCAGTATTTT
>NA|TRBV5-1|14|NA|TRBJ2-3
CASSLSSPTDTQYF
TGCGCCAGCAGCTTGTCGTCCCCCACAGATACGCAGTATTTT
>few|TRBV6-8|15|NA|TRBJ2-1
CASSYGQGPYNEQFF
TGTGCCAGCAGTTACGGGCAGGGCCCCTACAATGAGCAGTTCTTC
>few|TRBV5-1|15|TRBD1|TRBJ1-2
CASSRLGQAARGYTF
TGCGCCAGCAGCAGACTCGGACAGGCCGCGAGAGGCTACACCTTC
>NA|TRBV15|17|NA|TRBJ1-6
CATSRDRQSSYNSPLHF
TGTGCCACCAGCAGAGATCGGCAGAGCTCCTATAATTCACCCCTCCACTTT
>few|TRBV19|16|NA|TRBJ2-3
CASSFYAGAGTDTQYF
TGTGCCAGTAGTTTCTATGCGGGGGCGGGCACAGATACGCAGTATTTT
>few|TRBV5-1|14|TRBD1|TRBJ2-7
CASSLTGGSHEQYF
TGCGCCAGCAGCTTGACAGGGGGGTCCCACGAGCAGTACTTC
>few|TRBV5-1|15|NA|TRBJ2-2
CASNRQGGGGGELFF
TGCGCCAGCAACCGCCAGGGGGGCGGTGGCGGGGAGCTGTTTTTT
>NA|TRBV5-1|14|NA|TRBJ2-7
CASSLGAGFYEQYF
TGCGCCAGCAGCTTGGGGGCGGGTTTCTACGAGCAGTACTTC
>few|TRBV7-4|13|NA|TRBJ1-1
CASSSQGSTEAFF
TGTGCCAGCAGTAGTCAGGGGAGCACTGAAGCTTTCTTT
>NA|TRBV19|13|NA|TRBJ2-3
CASRVALTDTQYF
TGTGCCAGTAGGGTAGCCCTCACAGATACGCAGTATTTT
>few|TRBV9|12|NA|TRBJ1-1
CASSAKGVEAFF
TGTGCCAGCAGTGCGAAGGGAGTTGAAGCTTTCTTT
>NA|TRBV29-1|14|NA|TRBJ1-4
CSVAFDGVGEKLFF
TGCAGCGTTGCGTTTGATGGGGTCGGAGAAAAACTGTTTTTT
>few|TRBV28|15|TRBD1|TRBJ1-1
CASSETGREDTEAFF
TGTGCCAGCAGTGAGACAGGGAGGGAAGACACTGAAGCTTTCTTT
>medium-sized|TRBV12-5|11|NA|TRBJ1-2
CAGQGIYGYTF
TGTGCCGGGCAGGGGATTTATGGCTACACCTTC
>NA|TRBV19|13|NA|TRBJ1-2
CASMAVRGRGYTF
TGTGCCAGTATGGCCGTACGGGGTCGTGGCTACACCTTC
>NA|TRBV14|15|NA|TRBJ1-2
CASSQDLWARSGYTF
TGTGCCAGCAGCCAAGATCTGTGGGCGCGATCGGGCTACACCTTC
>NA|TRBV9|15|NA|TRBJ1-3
CASRRGGSSGNTIYF
TGTGCCAGCAGAAGAGGGGGTAGCTCTGGAAACACCATATATTTT
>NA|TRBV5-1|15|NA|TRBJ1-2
CASWRGSGPNYGYTF
TGCGCCAGCTGGCGGGGGAGCGGCCCTAACTATGGCTACACCTTC
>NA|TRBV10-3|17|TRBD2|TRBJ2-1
CAISESEGGAPYNEQFF
TGTGCCATCAGTGAGTCGGAGGGAGGGGCGCCGTACAATGAGCAGTTCTTC
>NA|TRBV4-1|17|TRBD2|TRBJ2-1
CASSQDQRGHSYNEQFF
TGCGCCAGCAGCCAAGATCAGCGGGGGCACTCCTACAATGAGCAGTTCTTC
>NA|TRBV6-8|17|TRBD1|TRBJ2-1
CASSKTGDRRIYNEQFF
TGTGCCAGCTCCAAGACAGGGGATCGGCGCATATACAATGAGCAGTTCTTC
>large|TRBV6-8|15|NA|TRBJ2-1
CASSDGVAHYNEQFF
TGTGCCAGCAGCGACGGCGTAGCGCACTACAATGAGCAGTTCTTC
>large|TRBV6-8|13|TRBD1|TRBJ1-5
CAIGTGSNQPQHF
TGTGCCATCGGGACAGGGAGCAATCAGCCCCAGCATTTT
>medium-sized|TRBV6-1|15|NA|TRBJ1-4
CASSEEPVTNEKLFF
TGTGCCAGCAGTGAAGAACCTGTGACTAATGAAAAACTGTTTTTT
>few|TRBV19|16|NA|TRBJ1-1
CASSVQGSYSNTEAFF
TGTGCCAGTAGTGTGCAGGGATCTTACTCGAACACTGAAGCTTTCTTT